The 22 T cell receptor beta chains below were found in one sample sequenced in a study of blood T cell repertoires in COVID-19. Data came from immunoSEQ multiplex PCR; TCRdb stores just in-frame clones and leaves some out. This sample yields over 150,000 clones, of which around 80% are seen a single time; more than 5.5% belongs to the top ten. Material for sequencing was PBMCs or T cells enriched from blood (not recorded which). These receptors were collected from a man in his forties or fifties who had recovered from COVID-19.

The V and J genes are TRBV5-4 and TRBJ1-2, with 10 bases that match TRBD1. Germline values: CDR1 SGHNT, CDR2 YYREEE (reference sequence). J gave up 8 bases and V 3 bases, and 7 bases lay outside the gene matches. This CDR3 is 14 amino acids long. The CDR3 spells CASSSGQGTRGYTF. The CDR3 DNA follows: TGTGCCAGCAGCTCGGGACAGGGGACTCGAGGCTACACCTTC.

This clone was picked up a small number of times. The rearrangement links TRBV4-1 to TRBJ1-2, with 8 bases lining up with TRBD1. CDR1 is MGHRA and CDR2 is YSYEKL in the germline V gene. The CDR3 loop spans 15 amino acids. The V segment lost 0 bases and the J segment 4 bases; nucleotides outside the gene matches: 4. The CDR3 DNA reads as TGCGCCAGCAGCCAAGATCGGACAGGGTCCTATGGCTACACCTTC. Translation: CASSQDRTGSYGYTF.

CDR3 sequence: CASSLDRGREQYF. CDR3 DNA: TGTGCCAGTAGTCTGGACAGGGGGAGGGAGCAGTACTTC. The rearrangement joins TRBV19 to TRBJ2-7, with 10 bases matching TRBD1. This CDR3 is built from 13 residues. V lost 5 bases to trimming and J lost 7 bases; unmatched junction nucleotides: 5. CDR1 is LNHDA and CDR2 is SQIVND in the germline V gene (reference sequence).

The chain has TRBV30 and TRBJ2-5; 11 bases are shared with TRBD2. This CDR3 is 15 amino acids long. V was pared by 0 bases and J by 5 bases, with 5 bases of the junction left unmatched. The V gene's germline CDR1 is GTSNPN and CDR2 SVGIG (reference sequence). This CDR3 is CAWSVLAGGPETQYF. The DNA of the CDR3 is TGTGCCTGGAGTGTATTAGCGGGGGGGCCGGAGACCCAGTACTTC.

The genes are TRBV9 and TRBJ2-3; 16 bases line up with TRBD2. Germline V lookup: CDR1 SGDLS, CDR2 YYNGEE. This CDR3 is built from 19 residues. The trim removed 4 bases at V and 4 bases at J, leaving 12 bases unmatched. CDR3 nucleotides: TGTGCCAGCAGCCGATGGTCCGGGACTAGCGGGGGGGCGTCAGATACGCAGTATTTT. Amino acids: CASSRWSGTSGGASDTQYF.

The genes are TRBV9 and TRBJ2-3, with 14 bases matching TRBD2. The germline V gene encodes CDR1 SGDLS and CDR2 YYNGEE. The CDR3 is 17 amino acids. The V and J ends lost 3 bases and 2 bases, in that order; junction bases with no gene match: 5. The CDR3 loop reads CASSAGTSGGSTDTQYF. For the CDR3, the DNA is TGTGCCAGCAGCGCCGGGACTAGCGGGGGTTCCACAGATACGCAGTATTTT.

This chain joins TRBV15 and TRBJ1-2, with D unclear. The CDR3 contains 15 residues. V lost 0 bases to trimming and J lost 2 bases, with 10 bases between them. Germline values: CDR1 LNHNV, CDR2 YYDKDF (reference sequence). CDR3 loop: CATSRDRSRNYGYTF. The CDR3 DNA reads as TGTGCCACCAGCAGAGATCGAAGCAGGAACTATGGCTACACCTTC.

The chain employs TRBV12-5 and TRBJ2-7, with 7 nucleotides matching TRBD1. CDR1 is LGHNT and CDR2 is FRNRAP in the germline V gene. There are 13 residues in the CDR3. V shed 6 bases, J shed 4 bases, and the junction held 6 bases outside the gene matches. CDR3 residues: CASGTGQLYEQYF. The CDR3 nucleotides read TGTGCTAGTGGCACGGGACAGTTATACGAGCAGTACTTC.

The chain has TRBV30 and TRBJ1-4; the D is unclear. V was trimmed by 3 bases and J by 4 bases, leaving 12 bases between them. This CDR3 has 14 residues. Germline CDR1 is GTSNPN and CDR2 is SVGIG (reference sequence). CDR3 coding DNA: TGTGCCTGGAGATTCGGGTTCAGTAATGAAAAACTGTTTTTT. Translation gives CAWRFGFSNEKLFF. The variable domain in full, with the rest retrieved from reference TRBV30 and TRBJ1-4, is SQTIHQWPATLVQPVGSPLSLECTVEGTSNPNLYWYRQAAGRGLQLLFYSVGIGQISSEVPQNLSASRPQDRQFILSSKKLLLSDSGFYLCAWRFGFSNEKLFFGSGTQLSVL.

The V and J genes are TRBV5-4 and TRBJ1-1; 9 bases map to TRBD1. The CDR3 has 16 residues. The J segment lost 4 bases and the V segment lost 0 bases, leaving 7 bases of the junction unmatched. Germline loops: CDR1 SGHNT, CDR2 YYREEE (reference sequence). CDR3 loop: CASSLGDRVGGTEAFF. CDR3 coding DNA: TGTGCCAGCAGCTTGGGGGACAGGGTGGGAGGCACTGAAGCTTTCTTT.

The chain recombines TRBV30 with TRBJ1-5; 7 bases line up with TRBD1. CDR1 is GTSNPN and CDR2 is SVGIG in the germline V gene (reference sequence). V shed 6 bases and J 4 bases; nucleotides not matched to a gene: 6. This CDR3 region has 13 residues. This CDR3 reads CACARDRNQPQHF. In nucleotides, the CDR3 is TGTGCCTGTGCCCGGGACAGAAATCAGCCCCAGCATTTT.

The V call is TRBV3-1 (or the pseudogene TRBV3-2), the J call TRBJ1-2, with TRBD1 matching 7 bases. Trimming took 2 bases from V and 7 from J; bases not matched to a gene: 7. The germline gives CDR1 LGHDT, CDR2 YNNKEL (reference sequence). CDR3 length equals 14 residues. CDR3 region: CASSQIDRDPGYTF. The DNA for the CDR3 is TGTGCCAGCAGCCAAATCGACAGGGACCCTGGCTACACCTTC.

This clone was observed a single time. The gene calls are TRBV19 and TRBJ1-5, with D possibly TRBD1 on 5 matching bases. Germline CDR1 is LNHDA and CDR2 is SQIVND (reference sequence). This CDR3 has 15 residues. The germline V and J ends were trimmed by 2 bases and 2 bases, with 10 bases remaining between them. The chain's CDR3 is CASSIQGSGNQPQHF. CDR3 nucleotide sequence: TGTGCCAGTAGTATACAGGGCTCCGGCAATCAGCCCCAGCATTTT.

The CDR3 spells CASRQDSYSNQPQHF. CDR3 DNA: TGTGCAAGTCGCCAGGACAGTTATAGCAATCAGCCCCAGCATTTT. This chain connects TRBV12-2 to TRBJ1-5; the D call of TRBD1 is as the table states it, not checked on the DNA. TRBV12-2 is shown as a pseudogene. The length of the CDR3 is 15 residues.

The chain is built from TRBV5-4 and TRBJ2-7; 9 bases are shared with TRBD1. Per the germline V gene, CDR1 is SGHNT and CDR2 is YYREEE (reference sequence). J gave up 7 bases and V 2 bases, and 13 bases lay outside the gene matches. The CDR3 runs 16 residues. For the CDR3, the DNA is TGTGCCAGCAGCTTAGACCCGGGACAGGGATCGAGGGAGCAGTACTTC. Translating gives CASSLDPGQGSREQYF. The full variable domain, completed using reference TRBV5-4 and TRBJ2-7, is ETGVTQSPTHLIKTRGQQVTLRCSSQSGHNTVSWYQQALGQGPQFIFQYYREEENGRGNFPPRFSGLQFPNYSSELNVNALELDDSALYLCASSLDPGQGSREQYFGPGTRLTVT.

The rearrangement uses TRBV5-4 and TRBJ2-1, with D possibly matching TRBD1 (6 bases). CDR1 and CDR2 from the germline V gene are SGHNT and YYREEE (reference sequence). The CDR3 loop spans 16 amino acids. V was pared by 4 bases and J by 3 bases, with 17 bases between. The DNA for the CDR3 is TGTGCCAGCAGCGTTTTGACAGGATCCGTCTACAATGAGCAGTTCTTC. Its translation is CASSVLTGSVYNEQFF.

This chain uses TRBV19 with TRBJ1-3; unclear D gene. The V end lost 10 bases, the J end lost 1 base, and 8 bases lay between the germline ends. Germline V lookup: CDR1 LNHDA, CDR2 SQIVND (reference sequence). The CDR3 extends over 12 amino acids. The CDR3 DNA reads TGTGCCACCTCGGGATCTGGAAACACCATATATTTT. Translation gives CATSGSGNTIYF. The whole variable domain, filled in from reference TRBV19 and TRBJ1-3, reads DGGITQSPKYLFRKEGQNVTLSCEQNLNHDAMYWYRQDPGQGLRLIYYSQIVNDFQKGDIAEGYSVSREKKESFPLTVTSAQKNPTAFYLCATSGSGNTIYFGEGSWLTVV.

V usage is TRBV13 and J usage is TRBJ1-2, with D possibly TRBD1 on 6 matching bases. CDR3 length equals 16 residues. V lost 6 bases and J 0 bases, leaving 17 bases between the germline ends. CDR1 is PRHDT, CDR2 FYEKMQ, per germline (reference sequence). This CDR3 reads CASRETGRNANYGYTF. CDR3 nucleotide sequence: TGTGCCAGCAGGGAGACAGGAAGAAACGCTAACTATGGCTACACCTTC.

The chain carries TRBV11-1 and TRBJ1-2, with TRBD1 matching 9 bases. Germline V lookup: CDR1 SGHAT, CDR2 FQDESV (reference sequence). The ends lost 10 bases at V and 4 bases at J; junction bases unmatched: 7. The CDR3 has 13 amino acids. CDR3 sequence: CATPDRGGYGYTF. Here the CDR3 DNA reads TGTGCCACCCCGGACAGGGGCGGCTATGGCTACACCTTC.

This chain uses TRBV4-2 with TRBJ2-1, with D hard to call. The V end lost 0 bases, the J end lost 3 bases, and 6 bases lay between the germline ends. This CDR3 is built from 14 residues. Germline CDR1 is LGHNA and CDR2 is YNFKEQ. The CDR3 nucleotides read TGTGCCAGCAGCCAAGAGGCCAGCTACAATGAGCAGTTCTTC. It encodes CASSQEASYNEQFF.

The CDR3 here is CASSERQGKNTEAFF. In DNA form, the CDR3 reads TGTGCCAGCAGCGAAAGACAGGGGAAGAACACTGAAGCTTTCTTT. The chain links TRBV5-4 to TRBJ1-1, with TRBD1 matching over 8 bases. Germline loops: CDR1 SGHNT, CDR2 YYREEE (reference sequence). V trimming: 4 bases; J trimming: 1 base; junction bases outside the gene matches: 6. This CDR3 has 15 residues. The full variable domain, rest sourced from reference TRBV5-4 and TRBJ1-1, is ETGVTQSPTHLIKTRGQQVTLRCSSQSGHNTVSWYQQALGQGPQFIFQYYREEENGRGNFPPRFSGLQFPNYSSELNVNALELDDSALYLCASSERQGKNTEAFFGQGTRLTVV.

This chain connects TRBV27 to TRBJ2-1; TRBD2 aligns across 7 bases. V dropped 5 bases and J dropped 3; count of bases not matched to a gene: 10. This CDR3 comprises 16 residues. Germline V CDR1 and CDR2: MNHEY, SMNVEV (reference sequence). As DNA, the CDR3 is TGTGCCAGCAGTCCGACTTTGGGAGGGTACTACAATGAGCAGTTCTTC. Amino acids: CASSPTLGGYYNEQFF.